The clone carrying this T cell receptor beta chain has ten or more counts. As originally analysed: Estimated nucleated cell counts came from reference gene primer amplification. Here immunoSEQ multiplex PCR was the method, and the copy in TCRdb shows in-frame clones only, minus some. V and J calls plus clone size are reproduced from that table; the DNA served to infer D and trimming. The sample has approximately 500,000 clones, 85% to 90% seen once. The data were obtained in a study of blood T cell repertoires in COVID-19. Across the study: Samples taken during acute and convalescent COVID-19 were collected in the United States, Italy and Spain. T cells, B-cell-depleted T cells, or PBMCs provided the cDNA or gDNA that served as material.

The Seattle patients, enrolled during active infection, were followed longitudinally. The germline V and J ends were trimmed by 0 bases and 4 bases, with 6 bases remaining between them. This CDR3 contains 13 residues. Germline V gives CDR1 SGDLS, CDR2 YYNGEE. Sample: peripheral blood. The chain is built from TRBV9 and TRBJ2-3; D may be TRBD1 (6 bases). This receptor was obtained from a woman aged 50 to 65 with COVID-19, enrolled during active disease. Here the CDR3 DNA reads TGTGCCAGCAGCGTAGGGACAGCAGATACGCAGTATTTT. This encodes CASSVGTADTQYF.